This entry features one TCR beta chain sequence. Its antigen is unknown. This sample was included in a study of monozygotic twins with inflammatory bowel disease. Findings and limits, study-wide: Clonotype overlap with others was lower in IBD patients than in healthy twins, a difference that was greatest with disease activity.

Investigators made cDNA in eight separate reactions per sample. Two rounds of nested PCR, of 16 and 9 cycles, were run on TCRalpha and TCRbeta cDNA. TCRdb reprocessed the 5' RACE reads; each CDR3 protein has one entry and no DNA is given. Its listing shows 350,000 to 400,000 distinct CDR3 sequences. This CDR3 has 15 amino acids. Germline V lookup: CDR1 MGHRA, CDR2 YSYEKL. The sequence derives from a human donor with ulcerative colitis or Crohn's disease, or a healthy co-twin of an affected twin (not recorded which). This chain uses TRBV4-1 with TRBJ2-5; TCRdb reports TRBD2, a call that lacks DNA to check it against. Sequencing used blood. The CDR3 region is CASSQEGTKRGTQYF.